Listed below are T cell receptor beta chains from one sample, sequenced in a study of OX40 agonist ivuxolimab in advanced cancers. Only in-frame clones appear in the TCRdb table, and some are missing; sequencing was by immunoSEQ multiplex PCR. Here the sample spans about 33,000 clones, about 81% being singletons. The specimen comprised CD4+ or CD8+ T cells sorted from blood, sampled in a trial of the OX40 agonist ivuxolimab. The receptor set was obtained from an adult with an advanced solid tumor such as melanoma, head and neck, liver or kidney cancer. The CDR3 runs from the conserved cysteine through the conserved F or W. A D gene is named only where the DNA matches it firmly. Size values are once, few and many counts, or a class for expanded clones, and some rows have none.

v_gene	d_gene	abundance	j_gene	CDR3aa	CDR3nt
TRBV27	NA	few	TRBJ2-2	CASSLRGLWTGELFF	TGTGCCAGCAGTTTACGGGGTTTATGGACCGGGGAGCTGTTTTTT
TRBV29-1	TRBD2	NA	TRBJ2-3	CSVGLITRAGGKTDTQYF	TGCAGCGTCGGACTTATAACACGAGCGGGAGGGAAGACAGATACGCAGTATTTT
TRBV6-6	NA	NA	TRBJ1-2	CASSYRAANYGYTF	TGTGCCAGCAGTTACAGGGCAGCTAACTATGGCTACACCTTC
TRBV28	NA	NA	TRBJ2-7	CASSLLWPSSYEQYF	TGTGCCAGCAGTTTACTTTGGCCGAGCTCCTACGAGCAGTACTTC
TRBV7-9	TRBD2	NA	TRBJ2-1	CASSLRREGRQFF	TGTGCCAGCAGCTTACGGCGGGAGGGGCGGCAGTTCTTC
TRBV7-2	TRBD2	once	TRBJ2-7	CASSLDAGGYEQYF	TGTGCCAGCAGCTTAGATGCGGGAGGGTACGAGCAGTACTTC
TRBV28	NA	NA	TRBJ1-3	CASLIGRSSGNTIYF	TGTGCCAGCTTAATAGGCCGTAGCTCTGGAAACACCATATATTTT
TRBV11-2	NA	NA	TRBJ1-6	CASSAQRGSPLHF	TGTGCCAGCAGCGCGCAGCGAGGGTCACCCCTCCACTTT
TRBV6-1	NA	NA	TRBJ2-6	CASATAVSGANVLTF	TGTGCCAGCGCGACAGCCGTCTCTGGGGCCAACGTCCTGACTTTC
TRBV6-5	TRBD2	NA	TRBJ2-1	CASSYSGAKYNEQFF	TGTGCCAGCAGCTATAGCGGGGCTAAATACAATGAGCAGTTCTTC
TRBV19	NA	NA	TRBJ2-7	CASSREVGNYEQYF	TGTGCCAGTAGTAGGGAAGTGGGGAACTACGAGCAGTACTTC
TRBV27	NA	once	TRBJ1-5	CATTRRGGGGQPQHF	TGTGCCACCACACGAAGGGGGGGCGGGGGTCAGCCCCAGCATTTT
TRBV1	NA	NA	TRBJ2-2	CTSSQFRTQHRGAVF	TGCACCAGCAGCCAATTTAGGACGCAACACCGGGGAGCTGTTTTT
TRBV5-6	NA	NA	TRBJ2-3	CASSLGGIWQSSTDTQYF	TGTGCCAGCAGCTTGGGGGGGATTTGGCAAAGTAGCACAGATACGCAGTATTTT
TRBV28	NA	NA	TRBJ1-2	CASTTGFNYGYTF	TGTGCCAGCACTACAGGTTTTAACTATGGCTACACCTTC
TRBV7-9	NA	NA	TRBJ2-2	CASSLGTPNTGELFF	TGTGCCAGCAGCTTAGGGACACCCAACACCGGGGAGCTGTTTTTT
TRBV18	NA	NA	TRBJ1-1	CASSSSRGAAFF	TGTGCCAGCTCCTCCTCGAGGGGGGCAGCTTTCTTT
TRBV19	TRBD1	NA	TRBJ2-7	CASSLSGTGQYEQYF	TGTGCCAGTAGTTTATCCGGGACAGGGCAATACGAGCAGTACTTC
TRBV2	NA	NA	TRBJ2-6	CASSRQGGSGANVLTF	TGTGCCAGCAGCCGACAGGGAGGCTCTGGGGCCAACGTCCTGACTTTC
TRBV5-1	TRBD1	NA	TRBJ2-2	CASSYGTGPNTGELFF	TGCGCCAGCAGCTACGGGACAGGGCCTAACACCGGGGAGCTGTTTTTT
TRBV7-2	NA	NA	TRBJ2-5	CASSFLARETQYF	TGTGCCAGCAGCTTCCTAGCGAGAGAGACCCAGTACTTC
TRBV4-1	NA	NA	TRBJ1-6	CASSQSLTTGTYDSPLHF	TGCGCCAGCAGCCAATCGCTTACAACCGGGACATACGATTCACCCCTCCACTTT
TRBV7-2	NA	NA	TRBJ1-4	CASSRDRNEKLFF	TGTGCCAGCAGCCGGGACCGTAATGAAAAACTGTTTTTT
TRBV10-3	TRBD1	NA	TRBJ1-4	CAISEGDSNEKLFF	TGTGCCATCAGCGAGGGGGACAGCAATGAAAAACTGTTTTTT
TRBV18	TRBD1	NA	TRBJ1-3	CASSRQGQHSGNTIYF	TGTGCCAGCTCACGACAGGGACAGCACTCTGGAAACACCATATATTTT
TRBV30	NA	NA	TRBJ2-6	CAWSGSGANVLTF	TGTGCCTGGAGTGGCTCTGGGGCCAACGTCCTGACTTTC
TRBV27	TRBD1	once	TRBJ1-1	CASRDTPGTGTTEAFF	TGTGCCAGCAGAGACACCCCCGGGACAGGGACCACTGAAGCTTTCTTT
TRBV19	NA	NA	TRBJ1-6	CASSPQVRIYSPLHF	TGTGCCAGTAGTCCCCAAGTCAGGATATATTCACCCCTCCACTTT
TRBV19	NA	NA	TRBJ2-3	CASTDVLGATQYF	TGTGCCAGTACCGATGTCTTAGGGGCTACGCAGTATTTT
TRBV4-2	TRBD2	NA	TRBJ2-5	CASSQDSLAGGRVETQYF	TGTGCCAGCAGCCAAGATAGTCTAGCGGGGGGGAGGGTAGAGACCCAGTACTTC
TRBV2	TRBD1	medium-sized	TRBJ2-1	CASTRDRGRDEQFF	TGTGCCAGCACCCGGGACAGGGGGCGCGATGAGCAGTTCTTC